These 21 T cell receptor beta chains were sequenced from one sample in a study of OX40 agonist ivuxolimab in advanced cancers. The repertoire was sequenced with immunoSEQ multiplex PCR; TCRdb's copy has only in-frame clones and lacks some. The profile covers about 71,000 clones, with roughly 81% appearing a single time and less than 5.5% taken by the ten largest. The material was CD4+ or CD8+ T cells sorted from blood, obtained in a trial of the OX40 agonist ivuxolimab. Every receptor here comes from an adult with an advanced solid tumor such as melanoma, head and neck, liver or kidney cancer.

The chain has TRBV2 and TRBJ1-5, with D possibly TRBD1 on 6 matching bases. The germline V gene encodes CDR1 SNHLY and CDR2 FYNNEI. The V and J ends lost 5 bases and 4 bases respectively, with 15 bases between them. The CDR3 length is 15 residues. CDR3: CASSPEAGANQPQHF. The CDR3, as DNA: TGTGCCAGCAGTCCCGAGGCAGGGGCAAATCAGCCCCAGCATTTT.

V and J are TRBV5-1 and TRBJ2-7, with no clear D. The length of the CDR3 is 13 residues. Germline CDR1 is SGHRS and CDR2 is YFSETQ. The ends were cut back, 2 bases at V and 3 bases at J, with 9 bases in the middle. The CDR3 DNA reads TGCGCCAGCAGCTTAGGTGACAACTACGAGCAGTACTTC. This translates into CASSLGDNYEQYF.

This clone has at least ten counts. The chain links TRBV6-5 to TRBJ1-1; a weak D match, TRBD1 (5 bases). This CDR3 comprises 13 residues. V was pared by 4 bases and J by 6 bases, with 12 bases between. Looked up from germline, CDR1 is MNHEY and CDR2 is SVGAGI. CDR3 loop: CASSFPGTAEAFF. Here the CDR3 DNA reads TGTGCCAGCAGTTTCCCAGGGACCGCTGAAGCTTTCTTT.

This clone was picked up one time. The V call is TRBV2, the J call TRBJ1-5, with a possible D match to TRBD1 (5 bases). The CDR3 sequence is 14 residues long. The germline V and J ends were trimmed by 9 bases and 3 bases, with 15 bases remaining between them. Germline CDR1 is SNHLY and CDR2 is FYNNEI. Here the CDR3 reads CASTDSEDNQPQHF. CDR3 nucleotides: TGTGCCAGTACTGACAGCGAAGACAATCAGCCCCAGCATTTT.

The chain employs TRBV5-1 and TRBJ1-6, with D possibly being TRBD1 (6 bases). The V gene's germline CDR1 is SGHRS and CDR2 YFSETQ. This CDR3 contains 14 residues. Trimming cost V 4 bases and J 8 bases, with 13 bases left between them. CDR3 loop: CASSSGTLDSPLHF. The CDR3 coding sequence is TGCGCCAGCAGCAGCGGGACACTAGATTCACCCCTCCACTTT.

The gene calls are TRBV11-2 and TRBJ2-7; D is ambiguous. Germline CDR1 is SGHAT and CDR2 is FQNNGV. V was pared by 2 bases and J by 5 bases, with 13 bases between. The CDR3 is made up of 14 amino acids. The CDR3 DNA reads as TGTGCCAGCAGCTTAACACGGTCTACCCACGAGCAGTACTTC. Its protein is CASSLTRSTHEQYF.

CDR3 coding DNA: TGTGCCAGCAGCTTAGGGCCCGTCAGTGAGCAGTTCTTC. Translated, it gives CASSLGPVSEQFF. The rearrangement links TRBV6-4 to TRBJ2-1; D is unresolved. Germline CDR1 reads MRHNA; CDR2 reads SNTAGT. The V gene lost 6 bases and the J gene lost 9 bases, with 15 bases spanning the gap. The CDR3 contains 13 residues.

The sample holds one count of this clone. Different DNA sequences within this sample yield the same CDR3. The chain combines TRBV18 with TRBJ2-5; TRBD1 matches at 8 bases. From germline, CDR1 is KGHSH and CDR2 LQKENI. CDR3 length equals 13 residues. With 3 bases clipped from V and 5 bases from J, the junction kept 2 bases outside the gene matches. CDR3 DNA: TGTGCCAGCTCACCGAGACAGGGGGAGACCCAGTACTTC. Protein sequence: CASSPRQGETQYF.

The J gene is TRBJ2-5, the V gene TRBV19; a possible D gene is TRBD1 (5 bases). The CDR3 is made up of 13 amino acids. The V gene lost 4 bases and the J gene lost 5 bases, with 11 bases spanning the gap. CDR1 is LNHDA, CDR2 SQIVND, per germline (reference sequence). As DNA, the CDR3 is TGTGCCAGTAGTAGGTCAGGGCGGGAGACCCAGTACTTC. Encoded protein: CASSRSGRETQYF.

V gene TRBV6-5 combines with J gene TRBJ2-1; D gene unclear. Germline V gene sequence: CDR1 MNHEY, CDR2 SVGAGI. The CDR3 extends over 14 amino acids. V was pared by 6 bases and J by 0 bases, with 9 bases between. CDR3 sequence reads: CASRDLSSYNEQFF. As DNA, the CDR3 is TGTGCCAGCAGAGACCTGAGCTCCTACAATGAGCAGTTCTTC.

This sequence joins TRBV7-9 and TRBJ1-4; a weak D match, TRBD1 (5 bases). Trimming took off 4 bases at V and 5 bases at J, with 17 bases between the two ends. The CDR3 totals 16 residues. Germline V CDR1 and CDR2: SEHNR, FQNEAQ (reference sequence). Written as DNA, the CDR3 is TGTGCCAGCAGCTCCCCGGGGGGAGCAGGGAATGAAAAACTGTTTTTT. This encodes CASSSPGGAGNEKLFF.

The chain combines TRBV19 with TRBJ1-5; D is unresolved. Germline V gene sequence: CDR1 LNHDA, CDR2 SQIVND (reference sequence). CDR3 length: 16 residues. V was shortened by 7 bases and J by 5 bases, with 21 bases between the two germline ends. The CDR3, as DNA: TGTGCCAGTAAAGGCCCAGGAGCGGGCGGGGATCAGCCCCAGCATTTT. Its translation: CASKGPGAGGDQPQHF.

The V call is TRBV15, the J call TRBJ1-2; D perhaps matches TRBD1 (6 bases). The CDR3 length is 18 residues. Trimming removed 3 bases at V and 2 bases at J, with 22 bases between. Germline-derived CDR1 and CDR2 are LNHNV and YYDKDF (reference sequence). The CDR3 spells CATSRSLGGWPGNYGYTF. CDR3 nucleotide sequence: TGTGCCACCAGCAGGTCATTAGGGGGGTGGCCGGGGAACTATGGCTACACCTTC.

About this clone itself: A junction boundary mismatches the germline segment, possibly from a read error. This chain links TRBV9 with TRBJ1-1, with D unresolved. Germline CDR1 reads SGDLS; CDR2 reads YYNGEE. The CDR3 runs 13 residues. DNA for the CDR3: TGCGCCAGCAGCTCCACGGCGAGCACTGAAGCTTTCTTT. Amino acids: CASSSTASTEAFF.

The V and J genes are TRBV6-6 and TRBJ1-2; D not certain. CDR1 and CDR2 from the germline V gene are MNHNY and SVGAGI (reference sequence). The V gene lost 6 bases and the J gene lost 2 bases, with 13 bases spanning the gap. This CDR3 has 14 amino acids. The CDR3 sequence is CASRRAEANYGYTF. As DNA, the CDR3 is TGTGCCAGCAGACGGGCGGAAGCGAACTATGGCTACACCTTC.

This sequence joins TRBV9 and TRBJ2-3; possible D gene TRBD2, 6 bases. Looked up from germline, CDR1 is SGDLS and CDR2 is YYNGEE. Deletions cut 7 bases from V and 0 bases from J, with 15 bases between. The CDR3 is made up of 15 amino acids. DNA for the CDR3: TGTGCCAGCGGGAGGAGCGGTGCTAGCACAGATACGCAGTATTTT. Amino acids: CASGRSGASTDTQYF.

The V gene is TRBV7-2, the J gene TRBJ1-4; D gene unclear. Trimming stripped 4 bases from V and 2 bases from J, with 11 bases between. Germline V gene sequence: CDR1 SGHTA, CDR2 FQGNSA. The CDR3 runs 15 residues. The DNA of the CDR3 is TGTGCCAGCAGCTCGGGCCTCCTGACTAATGAAAAACTGTTTTTT. Amino acids: CASSSGLLTNEKLFF.

The rearrangement joins TRBV6-6 to TRBJ1-4; D not resolved. In germline, CDR1 is MNHNY, CDR2 SVGAGI (reference sequence). This CDR3 has 15 amino acids. Trimming took off 6 bases at V and 4 bases at J, with 15 bases between the two ends. The CDR3 DNA sequence: TGTGCCAGCAGGGCTCCCGGGGATGTTAATGAAAAACTGTTTTTT. Translated: CASRAPGDVNEKLFF.

This clone came up once. The chain joins TRBV5-1 to TRBJ1-2, with D maybe TRBD1 (5 bases). The length of the CDR3 is 14 residues. Trimming removed 2 bases from V and 3 bases from J, with 11 bases in between. Germline CDR1 reads SGHRS; CDR2 reads YFSETQ. The DNA of the CDR3 is TGCGCCAGCAGCTTTACGGGGGAGCACTATGGCTACACCTTC. Residues: CASSFTGEHYGYTF.

The table lists this clone with a count of one. J is TRBJ1-2 and V is TRBV19; D may be TRBD1 (5 bases). The CDR3 length is 14 residues. Deletions cut 4 bases from V and 5 bases from J, with 14 bases between. Germline V gene data show CDR1 as LNHDA and CDR2 as SQIVND (reference sequence). In nucleotides, the CDR3 is TGTGCCAGTAGTAACGTGGGGGTTGGTTATGGCTACACCTTC. Encoded protein: CASSNVGVGYGYTF.

The genes are TRBV6-1 and TRBJ1-5, with TRBD1 as a possible D gene (6 bases). CDR1 and CDR2 from the germline V gene are MNHNS and SASEGT. Trimming pared 4 bases from V and 9 bases from J, leaving 13 bases between. The CDR3 consists of 13 residues. CDR3 amino acids: CASSVREGGPQHF. Written as DNA, the CDR3 is TGTGCCAGCAGTGTACGGGAGGGGGGGCCCCAGCATTTT.